Below are 30 T cell receptor beta chains sequenced from a single sample in a study of T cell clonality in common variable immunodeficiency. Assay used: immunoSEQ multiplex PCR; TCRdb lists only in-frame clones, some missing. The sample includes about 33,000 clones, none of them occurring once. Antigen specificity for these receptors is unknown. Study-wide points: Fewer deletions and N-nucleotide insertions were reportedly seen in common variable immunodeficiency TCR beta sequences.

The sequenced material came from peripheral blood mononuclear cells. The source of these receptors is a human donor with common variable immunodeficiency.

The table lists this clone with many counts. The CDR3 is cut off 3 residues early in the read; its end comes from the germline J gene. The rearrangement joins TRBV19 to TRBJ2-2; 9 bases are shared with TRBD2. The germline V gene encodes CDR1 LNHDA and CDR2 SQIVND (reference sequence). This CDR3 is built from 17 residues. V shed 4 bases, J shed 0 bases, and the junction held 6 bases outside the gene matches. CDR3 region: CASSRASGATNTGELFF. The sequenced part of the CDR3 DNA is TGTGCCAGTAGTAGGGCTAGCGGGGCAACGAACACCGGGGAG.

This clone was observed a few times. The part of the CDR3 DNA that was read is TGTGCCAGCAGTAGGGCGATTAGCTCCTACAATGAG. Protein: CASSRAISSYNE. The entire CDR3 protein reads CASSRAISSYNEQFF. This chain links TRBV2 with TRBJ2-1; D gene unclear. From the germline J gene comes the end of the CDR3, since the read stops 3 residues before it. Looked up from germline, CDR1 is SNHLY and CDR2 is FYNNEI. This CDR3 has 15 amino acids. V was shortened by 5 bases and J by 0 bases, with 11 bases between the two germline ends.

Turning to this clone: The read comes to an end 3 residues before the CDR3 does, leaving the germline J gene to fill in the end. The rearrangement joins TRBV7-6 to TRBJ1-5; maybe TRBD1 (6 bases). The CDR3 has 16 residues. V gave up 5 bases and J gave up 0 bases, with 14 bases separating them. Looked up from germline, CDR1 is SGHVS and CDR2 is FNYEAQ. Partial CDR3 DNA: TGTGCCAGCAGCGGAGGGACACCAGATAGCAATCAGCCC. This codes for CASSGGTPDSNQP. The entire CDR3 is CASSGGTPDSNQPQHF.

Concerning this clone: The read ends 3 residues shy of where the CDR3 ends; the end is completed using the germline J gene. The rearrangement links TRBV18 to TRBJ2-2; 7 bases map to TRBD2. Germline CDR1 is KGHSH and CDR2 is LQKENI. The CDR3 extends over 20 amino acids. After removal of 4 bases from V and 1 base from J, the junction contained 18 bases not matched to a gene. The CDR3 bases that were read are TGTGCCAGCTCACTTGGAGACGAATGGGGGGGTTACCTGAACACCGGGGAG. Translation: CASSLGDEWGGYLNTGE. The entire CDR3 protein reads CASSLGDEWGGYLNTGELFF. The full variable domain, with the rest looked up from reference TRBV18 and TRBJ2-2, is NAGVMQNPRHLVRRRGQEARLRCSPMKGHSHVYWYRQLPEEGLKFMVYLQKENIIDESGMPKERFSAEFPKEGPSILRIQQVVRGDSAAYFCASSLGDEWGGYLNTGELFFGEGSRLTVL.

The table lists this clone with a few counts. The read falls 3 residues short of the CDR3 end, and the missing part is taken from the germline J gene. The V gene is TRBV7-8, the J gene TRBJ1-1, with a possible D match to TRBD1 (6 bases). Germline CDR1 is SGHVS and CDR2 is FQNEAQ. The V gene lost 5 bases and the J gene lost 7 bases, with 11 bases spanning the gap. CDR3 length: 12 residues. CDR3 residues: CASSPEDSEAFF. The sequenced CDR3 bases are TGTGCCAGCAGCCCAGAGGACAGTGAA.

This clone was found many times. With the read ending 3 residues before the CDR3 end, the germline J gene is used to fill in that end. The chain is built from TRBV5-1 and TRBJ2-4, with 8 bases matching TRBD1. This CDR3 has 14 amino acids. Germline values: CDR1 SGHRS, CDR2 YFSETQ. The J segment lost 8 bases and the V segment lost 3 bases, leaving 7 bases of the junction unmatched. CDR3 amino acids: CASSSGQGQHIQYF. CDR3 DNA, as far as it was read: TGCGCCAGCAGCTCTGGACAGGGACAGCACATT.

Comments on this clone: The CDR3 is cut off 3 residues early in the read; its end comes from the germline J gene. The chain joins TRBV2 to TRBJ1-2; D is undetermined. V lost 6 bases and J 2 bases, leaving 10 bases between the germline ends. CDR3 length equals 13 residues. In germline, CDR1 is SNHLY, CDR2 FYNNEI. Incomplete CDR3 DNA: TGTGCCAGCAGAGAGGAAGGGAACTATGGC. Its protein product is CASREEGNYG. The entire CDR3 sequence reads CASREEGNYGYTF.

This clone has ten or more counts. The read gets to within 3 residues of the CDR3 end, and the germline J gene fills in the rest. The J gene is TRBJ2-3, the V gene TRBV7-8, with D hard to call. Trimming cost V 5 bases and J 4 bases, with 16 bases left between them. Germline lookup yields CDR1 SGHVS and CDR2 FQNEAQ. CDR3 length: 15 amino acids. The CDR3: CASSQSTGPPDTQYF. The sequenced part of the CDR3 DNA is TGTGCCAGCAGCCAATCCACGGGTCCCCCAGATACG. The full variable domain, completed using reference TRBV7-8 and TRBJ2-3, is GAGVSQSPRYKVAKRGQDVALRCDPISGHVSLFWYQQALGQGPEFLTYFQNEAQLDKSGLPSDRFFAERPEGSVSTLKIQRTQQEDSAVYLCASSQSTGPPDTQYFGPGTRLTVL.

This clone was seen many times. The sequenced fragment ends 3 residues before the CDR3 boundary, so the rest is inferred from the germline J gene. The chain has TRBV29-1 and TRBJ2-1, with 10 bases that match TRBD2. From germline, CDR1 is SQVTM and CDR2 ANQGSEA. V shed 1 base and J 0 bases; nucleotides not matched to a gene: 9. This CDR3 is built from 18 residues. CDR3 DNA (partial): TGCAGCGTTGAAGGGCTAGCGGGGGCCAAAAGCTCCTACAATGAG. It encodes CSVEGLAGAKSSYNE. The CDR3 as a whole reads CSVEGLAGAKSSYNEQFF.

This clone was recorded at least ten times. The junction and the germline gene differ at one end; a read error may be behind it. The CDR3 end lies 3 residues beyond the end of the read and is filled in from the germline J gene. The J gene is TRBJ2-3, the V gene TRBV6-4; 12 positions agree with TRBD2. The CDR3 is 17 residues long. The germline gives CDR1 MRHNA, CDR2 SNTAGT. The chain's CDR3 is CASSDYLAGGPTDTQYF. The sequenced CDR3 bases are TGTGCCAGCAGCGACTACCTAGCGGGGGGGCCCACAGATACG.

As regards this clone: With the read ending 3 residues before the CDR3 end, the germline J gene is used to fill in that end. The genes are TRBV7-2 and TRBJ2-1; 11 positions agree with TRBD2. J lost 5 bases, V lost 5 bases, and 5 bases had no gene match. Germline V CDR1 and CDR2: SGHTA, FQGNSA. The CDR3 runs to 15 residues. The CDR3 sequence: CASSLVAGGHNEQFF. CDR3 bases read: TGTGCCAGCAGCCTAGTAGCGGGGGGGCACAATGAG.

Many counts were recorded for this clone. The read terminates 3 residues before the CDR3 end, so the remaining end is supplied by the germline J gene. This rearrangement joins TRBV12-3 or TRBV12-4 to TRBJ2-5; D not resolved. The CDR3 spans 15 residues. Trimming left V 0 bases short and J 0 bases short, with 8 bases between. Here the CDR3 reads CASSLAGQYQETQYF. Incomplete CDR3 DNA: TGTGCCAGCAGTTTAGCGGGCCAATACCAAGAGACC.

Partial CDR3 DNA: TGTGCCAGCAGCTCTGGGACAGGGCTAGGAAACACC. It encodes CASSSGTGLGNT. The whole CDR3 reads CASSSGTGLGNTIYF. The rearrangement joins TRBV7-2 to TRBJ1-3; TRBD1 aligns across 9 bases. The CDR3 end lies 3 residues beyond the end of the read and is filled in from the germline J gene. Germline-derived CDR1 and CDR2 are SGHTA and FQGNSA. The CDR3 contains 15 residues. J gave up 4 bases and V 4 bases, and 5 bases lay outside the gene matches.

The table lists this clone with a few counts. Sequencing ends 3 residues short of the CDR3 end; the germline J gene provides the rest. This chain uses TRBV5-1 with TRBJ2-3; 7 nucleotides match TRBD2. With 4 bases clipped from V and 1 base from J, the junction kept 6 bases outside the gene matches. Per the germline V gene, CDR1 is SGHRS and CDR2 is YFSETQ. The CDR3 consists of 15 residues. This CDR3 is CASSQSGVGTDTQYF. CDR3 bases read: TGCGCCAGCAGCCAAAGCGGGGTCGGCACAGATACG. The full variable domain, its missing parts supplied by reference TRBV5-1 and TRBJ2-3, is KAGVTQTPRYLIKTRGQQVTLSCSPISGHRSVSWYQQTPGQGLQFLFEYFSETQRNKGNFPGRFSGRQFSNSRSEMNVSTLELGDSALYLCASSQSGVGTDTQYFGPGTRLTVL.

This clone was seen only a few times. The sequence runs out 3 residues before the end of the CDR3; the remainder is reconstructed from the germline J gene. Other DNA sequences in the same sample also yield this CDR3. V and J are TRBV7-9 and TRBJ2-7; TRBD2 matches at 11 bases. The CDR3 runs 15 residues. The V gene's germline CDR1 is SEHNR and CDR2 FQNEAQ (reference sequence). Trimming at V came to 6 bases and at J to 4 bases, leaving 8 bases not matched to a gene. The CDR3 here is CASRPTSGGLYEQYF. Partial CDR3 DNA: TGTGCCAGCAGACCTACTAGCGGGGGCCTTTACGAG. The whole variable domain, filled in from reference TRBV7-9 and TRBJ2-7, reads DTGVSQNPRHKITKRGQNVTFRCDPISEHNRLYWYRQTLGQGPEFLTYFQNEAQLEKSRLLSDRFSAERPKGSFSTLEIQRTEQGDSAMYLCASRPTSGGLYEQYFGPGTRLTVT.

This clone occurred many times. The sequence runs out 3 residues before the end of the CDR3; the remainder is reconstructed from the germline J gene. The V call is TRBV9, the J call TRBJ1-1; D unclear. V dropped 0 bases and J dropped 3 bases, with 12 bases sitting between them. Per germline, CDR1 SGDLS and CDR2 YYNGEE. CDR3 size: 15 residues. CDR3 DNA, as far as it was read: TGTGCCAGCAGCGTAGGGCCAGGTCCTTACACTGAA. This gives the protein CASSVGPGPYTE. The full CDR3 protein is CASSVGPGPYTEAFF.

This clone was detected many times. The sequence runs out 3 residues before the end of the CDR3; the remainder is reconstructed from the germline J gene. The chain has TRBV30 and TRBJ1-6; 9 bases line up with TRBD1. The ends lost 5 bases at V and 9 bases at J; junction bases unmatched: 5. CDR1 is GTSNPN and CDR2 is SVGIG in the germline V gene (reference sequence). This CDR3 is 13 amino acids long. This CDR3 reads CAWSTGGSSPLHF. The CDR3 DNA, read in part, is TGTGCCTGGTCGACAGGGGGAAGTTCACCC.

Comments on this clone: The sequenced fragment ends 3 residues before the CDR3 boundary, so the rest is inferred from the germline J gene. The chain is built from TRBV6-1 and TRBJ1-1, with 8 bases lining up with TRBD1. V lost 3 bases to trimming and J lost 6 bases; unmatched junction nucleotides: 6. This CDR3 region has 14 residues. From germline, CDR1 is MNHNS and CDR2 SASEGT. The CDR3 sequence is CASSDYRGSAEAFF. The sequenced CDR3 bases are TGTGCCAGCAGTGACTACAGGGGGAGCGCTGAA.

On this clone: The CDR3 is cut off 3 residues early in the read; its end comes from the germline J gene. This chain uses TRBV5-6 with TRBJ2-3, with 8 nucleotides matching TRBD1. The CDR3 covers 15 residues. V trimming: 4 bases; J trimming: 2 bases; junction bases outside the gene matches: 6. Germline V lookup: CDR1 SGHDT, CDR2 YYEEEE. The DNA read from the CDR3 is TGTGCCAGCAGCCCCCGGGACAGGACCACAGATACG. This gives the protein CASSPRDRTTDT. The full CDR3 protein is CASSPRDRTTDTQYF.

The table lists this clone with a few counts. The CDR3 end is not reached by the read, which stops 3 residues before it; the germline J gene fills it in. This sequence joins TRBV2 and TRBJ2-7; the match to TRBD2 covers 10 bases. The V gene end was trimmed by 5 bases and the J gene end by 2 bases; junction bases not matched to a gene: 6. CDR1 and CDR2 from the germline V gene are SNHLY and FYNNEI. The CDR3 extends over 15 amino acids. CDR3 sequence: CASSSQTSGAYEQYF. The part of the CDR3 DNA that was read is TGTGCCAGCAGTTCACAAACTAGCGGGGCCTACGAG.

This clone was observed many times. Read sequence stops 3 residues before the CDR3 end, and the germline J gene provides the missing end. The chain is built from TRBV4-1 and TRBJ2-7; D may be TRBD1 (5 bases). Germline-derived CDR1 and CDR2 are MGHRA and YSYEKL. V was cut by 3 bases and J by 3 bases, with 15 bases left in between. The CDR3 consists of 15 residues. The sequenced CDR3 bases are TGCGCCAGCAGCCACGCTGCTCAGGGCCGCTACGAG. It specifies CASSHAAQGRYE. The full CDR3 reads CASSHAAQGRYEQYF.

The sample holds a few counts of this clone. The read halts 3 residues ahead of the CDR3 end, with the missing end drawn from the germline J gene. V usage is TRBV18 and J usage is TRBJ1-4; possible D gene TRBD1, 6 bases. Germline V gene sequence: CDR1 KGHSH, CDR2 LQKENI. This CDR3 contains 13 residues. The V and J ends lost 3 bases and 8 bases respectively, with 10 bases between them. The CDR3 bases that were read are TGTGCCAGCTCACCGGGACAAAAGGAAAAA. This encodes CASSPGQKEK. The CDR3 reads in full as CASSPGQKEKLFF.

This clone was seen a few times. From the germline J gene comes the end of the CDR3, since the read stops 3 residues before it. The genes are TRBV19 and TRBJ1-3; TRBD1 matches at 7 bases. The CDR3 has 18 residues. J lost 0 bases, V lost 5 bases, and 13 bases had no gene match. From germline, CDR1 is LNHDA and CDR2 SQIVND (reference sequence). The CDR3 bases that were read are TGTGCCAGTAGTCCTCTGGGCGTGACAGGGAGCTCTGGAAACACC. It is translated as CASSPLGVTGSSGNT. The complete CDR3 reads CASSPLGVTGSSGNTIYF.

With respect to this clone: The CDR3 extends 3 residues past the end of the read, so its final part is completed from the germline J gene. V usage is TRBV5-1 and J usage is TRBJ2-1, with D possibly being TRBD2 (7 bases). V dropped 1 base and J dropped 2 bases, with 13 bases sitting between them. The CDR3 length is 16 residues. Per the germline V gene, CDR1 is SGHRS and CDR2 is YFSETQ. The CDR3 spells CASSLPRGAPYNEQFF. The sequenced CDR3 bases are TGCGCCAGCAGCTTGCCCCGGGGGGCCCCCTACAATGAG.

Remarks on this clone: The read comes to an end 3 residues before the CDR3 does, leaving the germline J gene to fill in the end. The chain recombines TRBV2 with TRBJ2-7; 8 bases map to TRBD2. The CDR3 is made up of 16 amino acids. The germline V gene encodes CDR1 SNHLY and CDR2 FYNNEI. The trim removed 5 bases at V and 1 base at J, leaving 10 bases unmatched. This chain's CDR3 is CASSLQSGGVSYEQYF. The covered CDR3 bases are TGTGCCAGCAGTCTCCAGAGCGGGGGCGTATCCTACGAG. The whole variable domain, filled in from reference TRBV2 and TRBJ2-7, reads EPEVTQTPSHQVTQMGQEVILRCVPISNHLYFYWYRQILGQKVEFLVSFYNNEISEKSEIFDDQFSVERPDGSNFTLKIRSTKLEDSAMYFCASSLQSGGVSYEQYFGPGTRLTVT.

This clone showed up many times. The read gets to within 3 residues of the CDR3 end, and the germline J gene fills in the rest. The chain recombines TRBV7-8 with TRBJ2-3, with a weak D call TRBD1 (7 bases). V lost 6 bases and J 7 bases, leaving 20 bases between the germline ends. The germline gives CDR1 SGHVS, CDR2 FQNEAQ. This CDR3 spans 15 amino acids. Incomplete CDR3 DNA: TGTGCCAGCAGGACGCGGTCAGGGGGGAACTATACG. Its protein product is CASRTRSGGNYT. The entire CDR3 sequence reads CASRTRSGGNYTQYF.

For this clone: The read ends 3 residues before the CDR3 terminus; that terminus is restored from the germline J gene. The chain recombines TRBV6-1 with TRBJ2-3; tentative D call: TRBD1 (5 bases). Germline V gives CDR1 MNHNS, CDR2 SASEGT. The CDR3 spans 11 residues. The CDR3 loop reads CASSQGATQYF. The CDR3 bases that were read are TGTGCCAGCAGTCAAGGGGCCACG.

In its sample, this clone was seen many times. The CDR3 end falls 3 residues outside the read, so it is completed with the germline J gene. V usage is TRBV2 and J usage is TRBJ2-2; D uncertain. The CDR3 is 15 amino acids. The germline V gene has CDR1 SNHLY and CDR2 FYNNEI. V was pared by 7 bases and J by 3 bases, with 15 bases between. CDR3 bases read: TGTGCCAGCAATGTCGAGACACCCTACACCGGGGAG. The encoded protein is CASNVETPYTGE. The whole CDR3 protein reads CASNVETPYTGELFF.

This clone was seen at least ten times. Read sequence stops 3 residues before the CDR3 end, and the germline J gene provides the missing end. The genes are TRBV7-9 and TRBJ1-6; D remains unclear. The CDR3 is made up of 11 amino acids. V was clipped by 7 bases and J by 11 bases, with 9 bases between them. Germline loops: CDR1 SEHNR, CDR2 FQNEAQ (reference sequence). This CDR3 is CASTSGAPLHF. CDR3 bases read: TGTGCCAGCACCTCCGGGGCACCC.

In its sample, this clone was seen many times. The missing CDR3 end, 3 residues past where the read stops, is filled in from the germline J gene. The gene calls are TRBV29-1 and TRBJ2-1; possible D gene TRBD1, 6 bases. Germline loops: CDR1 SQVTM, CDR2 ANQGSEA. This CDR3 has 12 residues. Trimming took 2 bases from V and 8 from J, leaving 10 bases between them. CDR3: CSVETGSDEQFF. The DNA read from the CDR3 is TGCAGCGTTGAAACAGGGAGCGATGAG.